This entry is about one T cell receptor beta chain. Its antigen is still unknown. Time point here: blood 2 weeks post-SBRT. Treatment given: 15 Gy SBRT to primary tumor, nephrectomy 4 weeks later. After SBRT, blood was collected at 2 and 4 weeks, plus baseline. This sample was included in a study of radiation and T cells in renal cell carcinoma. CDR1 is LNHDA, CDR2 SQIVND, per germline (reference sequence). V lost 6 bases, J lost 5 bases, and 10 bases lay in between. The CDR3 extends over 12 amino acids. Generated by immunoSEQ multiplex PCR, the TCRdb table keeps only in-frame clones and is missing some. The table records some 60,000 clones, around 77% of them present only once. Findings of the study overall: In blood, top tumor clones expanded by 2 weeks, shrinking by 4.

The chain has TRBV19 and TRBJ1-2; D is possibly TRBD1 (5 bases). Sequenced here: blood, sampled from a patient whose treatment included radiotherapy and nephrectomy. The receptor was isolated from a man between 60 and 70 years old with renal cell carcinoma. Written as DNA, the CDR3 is TGTGCCAGTAGGGGTGACAGTTATGGCTACACCTTC. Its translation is CASRGDSYGYTF.